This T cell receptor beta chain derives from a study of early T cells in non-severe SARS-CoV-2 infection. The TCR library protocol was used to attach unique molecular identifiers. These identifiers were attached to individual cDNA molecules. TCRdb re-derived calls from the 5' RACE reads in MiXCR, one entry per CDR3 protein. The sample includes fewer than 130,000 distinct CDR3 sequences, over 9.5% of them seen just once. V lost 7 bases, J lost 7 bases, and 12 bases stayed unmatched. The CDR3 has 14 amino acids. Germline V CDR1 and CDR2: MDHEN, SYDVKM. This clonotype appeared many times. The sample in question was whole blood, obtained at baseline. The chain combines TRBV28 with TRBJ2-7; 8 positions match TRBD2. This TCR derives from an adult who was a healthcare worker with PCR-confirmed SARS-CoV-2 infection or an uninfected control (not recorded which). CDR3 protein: CASTLLAAPREQYF. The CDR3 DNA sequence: TGTGCCAGCACCTTACTAGCGGCCCCTCGGGAGCAGTACTTC.